The 10 T cell receptor beta chains below all came from one sample that was sequenced in a study of T-cell reconstitution after alpha-beta-depleted transplantation in children. The TCRbeta library was prepared with unique molecular identifiers. TCRdb used MiXCR to reprocess the PCR reads, holding one entry per CDR3 protein. The data hold just over 350,000 distinct CDR3 sequences, with more than 10% observed a single time. The sample here was PBMCs, taken from the stem cell graft. These receptors all stem from a human donor who donated a stem cell graft to a child with Fanconi anemia.

In its sample, this clonotype was seen many times. The genes are TRBV6-2 or TRBV6-3 and TRBJ2-3, with D perhaps TRBD2 (5 bases). The CDR3 totals 12 residues. Trimming stripped 2 bases from V and 5 bases from J, with 5 bases between. CDR1 MNHEY and CDR2 SVGEGT come from the germline V gene. CDR3 in amino acids: CASSYRGDTQYF. The CDR3 DNA reads as TGTGCCAGCAGTTACCGGGGAGATACGCAGTATTTT.

V and J are TRBV4-2 and TRBJ2-7, with D tentatively TRBD2 (6 bases). V shed 0 bases and J shed 2 bases, with 17 bases lying between them. CDR1 is LGHNA, CDR2 YNFKEQ, per germline. The CDR3 spans 17 residues. The CDR3 DNA is TGTGCCAGCAGCCAAGAGGGGGGTTATGGGGCCCCCTACGAGCAGTACTTC. It specifies CASSQEGGYGAPYEQYF.

V and J are TRBV20-1 and TRBJ2-3, with D unresolved. Germline lookup yields CDR1 DFQATT and CDR2 SNEGSKA (reference sequence). This CDR3 contains 12 residues. The V end lost 6 bases, the J end lost 1 base, and 8 bases lay between the germline ends. In nucleotides, the CDR3 is TGCAGTGCCGAACCCCGCACAGATACGCAGTATTTT. Translating it yields CSAEPRTDTQYF.

This clonotype was seen many times. The CDR3 DNA follows: TGTGCCAGCAGCCAATCTAGGACTAGCACCAATGAGCAGTTCTTC. As protein: CASSQSRTSTNEQFF. The chain couples TRBV4-2 to TRBJ2-1; 8 bases match TRBD2. CDR3 length: 15 residues. V was clipped by 2 bases and J by 6 bases; unmatched bases: 6. Germline-derived CDR1 and CDR2 are LGHNA and YNFKEQ.

There are a few counts of this clonotype. One end of the junction does not line up with germline, which may come from a read error. The J gene is TRBJ2-2, the V gene TRBV7-7; 7 nucleotides match TRBD1. Germline V gene sequence: CDR1 SSHAT, CDR2 FNYEAQ (reference sequence). CDR3 length equals 19 residues. The CDR3 reads CASSRTPITDREHTGELFF. The CDR3, as DNA: TGTGCTAGCAGCCGCACGCCGATAACTGACAGGGAGCACACCGGGGAGCTGTTTTTT. Complete variable domain (other parts from reference TRBV7-7 and TRBJ2-2): GAGVSQSPRYKVTKRGQDVTLRCDPISSHATLYWYQQALGQGPEFLTYFNYEAQPDKSGLPSDRFSAERPEGSISTLTIQRTEQRDSAMYRCASSRTPITDREHTGELFFGEGSRLTVL.

The chain combines TRBV4-2 with TRBJ2-3; D is unresolved. Trimming shortened V by 0 bases and J by 6 bases, and 7 bases separated the two germline ends. CDR1 and CDR2 from the germline V gene are LGHNA and YNFKEQ. CDR3 length: 13 residues. CDR3 amino acids: CASSQDFGDTQYF. The CDR3, as DNA: TGTGCCAGCAGCCAAGATTTTGGGGATACGCAGTATTTT.

A few counts support this clonotype. The chain carries TRBV28 and TRBJ2-2, with TRBD1 matching 8 bases. The CDR3 runs 15 residues. V dropped 6 bases and J dropped 6; count of bases not matched to a gene: 9. Germline CDR1 reads MDHEN; CDR2 reads SYDVKM. The CDR3 nucleotides read TGTGCCAGCAGCGTGACAGGGGCCCGTTCCGGGGAGCTGTTTTTT. It translates to CASSVTGARSGELFF. The full variable domain, in which reference TRBV28 and TRBJ2-2 provide the parts outside the CDR3, is DVKVTQSSRYLVKRTGEKVFLECVQDMDHENMFWYRQDPGLGLRLIYFSYDVKMKEKGDIPEGYSVSREKKERFSLILESASTNQTSMYLCASSVTGARSGELFFGEGSRLTVL.

This clonotype has at least ten counts. The V gene is TRBV18, the J gene TRBJ1-1; D call uncertain. The CDR3 extends over 14 amino acids. In germline, CDR1 is KGHSH, CDR2 LQKENI. Trimming removed 2 bases from V and 5 bases from J, with 12 bases in between. The CDR3 loop reads CASSPEALGTEAFF. DNA of the CDR3: TGTGCCAGCTCACCAGAGGCCCTGGGTACTGAAGCTTTCTTT. The variable domain in full, with the rest retrieved from reference TRBV18 and TRBJ1-1, is NAGVMQNPRHLVRRRGQEARLRCSPMKGHSHVYWYRQLPEEGLKFMVYLQKENIIDESGMPKERFSAEFPKEGPSILRIQQVVRGDSAAYFCASSPEALGTEAFFGQGTRLTVV.

In regard to this clonotype: A much larger clone is a single base away; this may be a read error. This likely comes from a read error, as the CDR3 has no conserved phenylalanine or tryptophan at its end. The chain uses TRBV4-3 and TRBJ1-3; D may be TRBD1 (6 bases). Germline V gene sequence: CDR1 LGHNA, CDR2 YSLEER. This CDR3 region has 15 residues. Trimming took 1 base from V and 1 from J, leaving 8 bases between them. CDR3 DNA: TGCGCCAGCAGCCAAGTAACAGGGTCTGGAAACACCATATATTAT. This codes for CASSQVTGSGNTIYY.

This clonotype was counted at least ten times. This rearrangement joins TRBV20-1 to TRBJ2-5; no clear D gene. Per germline, CDR1 DFQATT and CDR2 SNEGSKA (reference sequence). The ends were cut back, 2 bases at V and 0 bases at J, with 7 bases in the middle. The length of the CDR3 is 13 residues. The CDR3 loop reads CSARTPYQETQYF. Here the CDR3 DNA reads TGCAGTGCTAGAACACCGTACCAAGAGACCCAGTACTTC.